Below, 12 T cell receptor beta chains from the same sample are listed, as sequenced in a study of T cells in Graves' hyperthyroidism and ophthalmopathy. The investigators amplified TCR beta CDR3 regions from RNA transcripts. The HTBI primer set drove a first-round RT-PCR of the TCR CDR3. TCRdb passed the multiplex PCR reads through MiXCR, listing each CDR3 protein once. The data contain under 400,000 distinct CDR3 sequences, roughly 15% of them singletons. Sequencing was done on a sample of blood. The receptors were sampled from a woman aged 55-70 years with Graves' ophthalmopathy.

The V and J genes are TRBV4-1 and TRBJ2-1, with TRBD2 matching 11 bases. The CDR3 runs to 17 residues. The germline V gene has CDR1 MGHRA and CDR2 YSYEKL. V was clipped by 5 bases and J by 0 bases; unmatched bases: 6. The CDR3 nucleotides read TGCGCCAGCAGCTCGACTAGCGGGGACCTCTCCTACAATGAGCAGTTCTTC. Protein product: CASSSTSGDLSYNEQFF.

This clonotype was detected many times. The V call is TRBV9, the J call TRBJ2-1; 7 nucleotides line up with TRBD1. CDR1 SGDLS and CDR2 YYNGEE come from the germline V gene. There are 15 residues in the CDR3. With 4 bases clipped from V and 3 bases from J, the junction kept 7 bases outside the gene matches. The CDR3 here is CASSPRGQVYNEQFF. DNA of the CDR3: TGTGCCAGCAGCCCCAGAGGACAGGTCTACAATGAGCAGTTCTTC.

This clonotype has at least ten counts. V usage is TRBV20-1 and J usage is TRBJ2-1, with 9 bases identical to TRBD2. The germline gives CDR1 DFQATT, CDR2 SNEGSKA (reference sequence). V trimming: 5 bases; J trimming: 7 bases; junction bases outside the gene matches: 3. The length of the CDR3 is 12 residues. The CDR3 here is CSAGRGGNEQFF. DNA for the CDR3: TGCAGTGCTGGGCGGGGGGGAAATGAGCAGTTCTTC.

CDR3 sequence reads: CASRADRGSFYQPQHF. CDR3 sequence (DNA): TGTGCCAGCAGGGCCGACAGGGGAAGTTTTTATCAGCCCCAGCATTTT. J is TRBJ1-5 and V is TRBV6-1; the match to TRBD1 covers 8 bases. V lost 6 bases, J lost 5 bases, and 12 bases stayed unmatched. The CDR3 loop spans 16 amino acids. CDR1 and CDR2 from the germline V gene are MNHNS and SASEGT.

This sequence joins TRBV2 and TRBJ2-2; tentatively, D is TRBD1 (5 bases). This CDR3 has 14 residues. From germline, CDR1 is SNHLY and CDR2 FYNNEI. V lost 6 bases and J 0 bases, leaving 8 bases between the germline ends. The CDR3 spells CASRQGSNTGELFF. The CDR3 coding sequence is TGTGCCAGCAGGCAGGGTTCGAACACCGGGGAGCTGTTTTTT.

The sample holds many counts of this clonotype. The V call is TRBV4-1, the J call TRBJ2-5; unclear D gene. With 3 bases removed from V and 2 bases from J, the gap between germline ends came to 16 bases. The CDR3 is made up of 16 amino acids. Germline loops: CDR1 MGHRA, CDR2 YSYEKL. DNA of the CDR3: TGCGCCAGCAGCCAGACATCCAGACTTCCACAAGAGACCCAGTACTTC. Residues: CASSQTSRLPQETQYF.

This clonotype occurred many times. The rearrangement joins TRBV24-1 to TRBJ2-5; D perhaps matches TRBD1 (6 bases). With 3 bases removed from V and 5 bases from J, the gap between germline ends came to 12 bases. Per the germline V gene, CDR1 is KGHDR and CDR2 is SFDVKD. The CDR3 extends over 14 amino acids. The CDR3 region is CATSDAGAVETQYF. CDR3 sequence (DNA): TGTGCCACCAGTGATGCAGGGGCGGTGGAGACCCAGTACTTC.

The V gene is TRBV12-3 or TRBV12-4, the J gene TRBJ2-2; no clear D gene. The ends were cut back, 3 bases at V and 2 bases at J, with 10 bases in the middle. The length of the CDR3 is 15 residues. The CDR3 loop is CASSLISSNTGELFF. The CDR3 bases are TGTGCCAGCAGTTTGATCAGCTCAAACACCGGGGAGCTGTTTTTT.

This clonotype occurred many times. The J gene is TRBJ1-1, the V gene TRBV5-1; D is unclear. Trimming removed 0 bases from V and 5 bases from J, with 14 bases in between. The CDR3 spans 15 residues. Germline V gene lookup returns CDR1 SGHRS and CDR2 YFSETQ. CDR3 coding DNA: TGCGCCAGCAGCTTGGCCGTAGGAGGAGGGACTGAAGCTTTCTTT. Translated: CASSLAVGGGTEAFF.

In its sample, this clonotype was seen many times. The V call is TRBV7-9, the J call TRBJ1-2; TRBD1 is a possible D gene (5 bases). The CDR3 consists of 15 residues. CDR1 SEHNR and CDR2 FQNEAQ come from the germline V gene (reference sequence). Trimming left V 2 bases short and J 8 bases short, with 18 bases between. CDR3 DNA: TGTGCCAGCAGCTTACGGTCGAACAGGCTCTGGGGCTACACCTTC. This translates into CASSLRSNRLWGYTF.

This clonotype came up many times. The V and J genes are TRBV11-2 and TRBJ2-1; 11 bases line up with TRBD2. This CDR3 has 16 residues. The V gene end was trimmed by 5 bases and the J gene end by 7 bases; junction bases not matched to a gene: 10. Germline V lookup: CDR1 SGHAT, CDR2 FQNNGV. DNA of the CDR3: TGTGCCAGCAGCCTCGGGACTAGCGGCCTTTTAAATGAGCAGTTCTTC. It codes for CASSLGTSGLLNEQFF.

This clonotype was seen more than once but under ten times. Here the CDR3 DNA reads TGTGCCAGCAGGACGACTAGCGGGAGTGCGGGAGAGACCCAGTACTTC. Its protein is CASRTTSGSAGETQYF. The chain is built from TRBV7-2 and TRBJ2-5; 12 bases are a match to TRBD2. V lost 6 bases and J lost 4; bases outside the gene matches: 9. The length of the CDR3 is 16 residues. CDR1 is SGHTA and CDR2 is FQGNSA in the germline V gene.